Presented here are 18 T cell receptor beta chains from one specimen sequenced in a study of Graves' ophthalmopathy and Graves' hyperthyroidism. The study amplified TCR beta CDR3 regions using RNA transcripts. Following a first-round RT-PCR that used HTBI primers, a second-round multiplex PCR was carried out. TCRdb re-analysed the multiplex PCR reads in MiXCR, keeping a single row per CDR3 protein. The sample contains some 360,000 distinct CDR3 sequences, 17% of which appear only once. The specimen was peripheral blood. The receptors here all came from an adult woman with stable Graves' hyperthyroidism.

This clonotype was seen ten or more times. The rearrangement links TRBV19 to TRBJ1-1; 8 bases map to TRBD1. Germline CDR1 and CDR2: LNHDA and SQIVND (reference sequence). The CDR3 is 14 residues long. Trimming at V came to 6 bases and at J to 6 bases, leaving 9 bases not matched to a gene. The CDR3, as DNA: TGTGCCAGTAGGACCGGGACAGGTGATCCTGAAGCTTTCTTT. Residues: CASRTGTGDPEAFF.

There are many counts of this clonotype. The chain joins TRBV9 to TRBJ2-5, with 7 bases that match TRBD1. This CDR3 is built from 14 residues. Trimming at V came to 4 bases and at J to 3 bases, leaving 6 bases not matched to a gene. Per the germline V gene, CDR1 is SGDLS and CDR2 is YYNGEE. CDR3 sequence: CASSFPGGKETQYF. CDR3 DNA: TGTGCCAGCAGCTTCCCAGGGGGAAAAGAGACCCAGTACTTC.

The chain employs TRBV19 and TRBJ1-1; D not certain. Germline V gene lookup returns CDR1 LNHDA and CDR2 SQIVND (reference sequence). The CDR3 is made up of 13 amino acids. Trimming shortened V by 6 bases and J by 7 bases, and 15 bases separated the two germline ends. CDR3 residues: CASSNTALGEAFF. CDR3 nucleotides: TGTGCCAGTAGCAATACAGCTTTAGGTGAAGCTTTCTTT.

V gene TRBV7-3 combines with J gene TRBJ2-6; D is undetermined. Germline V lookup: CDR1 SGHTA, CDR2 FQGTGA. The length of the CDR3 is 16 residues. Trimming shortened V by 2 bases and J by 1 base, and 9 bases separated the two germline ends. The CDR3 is CASSLYSKSGANVLTF. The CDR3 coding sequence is TGTGCCAGCAGCTTATACAGCAAATCTGGGGCCAACGTCCTGACTTTC.

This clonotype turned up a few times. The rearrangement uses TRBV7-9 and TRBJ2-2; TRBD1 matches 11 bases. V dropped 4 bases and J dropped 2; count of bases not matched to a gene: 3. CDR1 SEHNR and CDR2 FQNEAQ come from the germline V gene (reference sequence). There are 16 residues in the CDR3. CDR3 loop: CASSSGTGGNTGELFF. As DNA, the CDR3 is TGTGCCAGCAGCTCTGGGACAGGGGGAAACACCGGGGAGCTGTTTTTT.

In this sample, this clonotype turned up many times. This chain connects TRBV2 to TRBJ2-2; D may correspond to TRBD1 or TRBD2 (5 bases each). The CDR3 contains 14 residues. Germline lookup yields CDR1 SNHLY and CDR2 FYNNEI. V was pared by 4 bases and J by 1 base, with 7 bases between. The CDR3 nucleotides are TGTGCCAGCAGTGGGGGGAAGAACACCGGGGAGCTGTTTTTT. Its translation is CASSGGKNTGELFF.

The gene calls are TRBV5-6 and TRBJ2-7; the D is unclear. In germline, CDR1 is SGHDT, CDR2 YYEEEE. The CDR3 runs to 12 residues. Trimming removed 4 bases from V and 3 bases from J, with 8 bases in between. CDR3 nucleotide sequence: TGTGCCAGCAGCGCGAAAGACTACGAGCAGTACTTC. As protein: CASSAKDYEQYF.

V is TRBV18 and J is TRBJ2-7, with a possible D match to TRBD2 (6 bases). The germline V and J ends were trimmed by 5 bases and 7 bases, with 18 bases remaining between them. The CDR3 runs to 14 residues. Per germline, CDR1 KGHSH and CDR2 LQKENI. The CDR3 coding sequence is TGTGCCAGCTCATCAGTGGCCGGGGGTCAAGAGCAGTACTTC. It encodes CASSSVAGGQEQYF.

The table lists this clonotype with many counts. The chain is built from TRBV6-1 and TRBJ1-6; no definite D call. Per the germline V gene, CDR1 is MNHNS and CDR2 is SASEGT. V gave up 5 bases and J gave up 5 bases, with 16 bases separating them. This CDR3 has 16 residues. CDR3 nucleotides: TGTGCCAGCAGTACAGAAGGACGGAAGAATAATTCACCCCTCCACTTT. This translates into CASSTEGRKNNSPLHF.

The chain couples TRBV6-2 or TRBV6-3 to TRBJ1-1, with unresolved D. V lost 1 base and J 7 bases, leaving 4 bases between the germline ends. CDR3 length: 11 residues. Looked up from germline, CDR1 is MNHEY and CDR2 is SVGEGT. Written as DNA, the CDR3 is TGTGCCAGCAGTTACTTACTTGAAGCTTTCTTT. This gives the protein CASSYLLEAFF.

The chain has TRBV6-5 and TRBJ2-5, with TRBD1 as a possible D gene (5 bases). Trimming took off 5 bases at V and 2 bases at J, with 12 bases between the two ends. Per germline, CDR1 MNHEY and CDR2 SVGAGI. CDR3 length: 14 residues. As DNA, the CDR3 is TGTGCCAGCAGTCACAGGCCCATTCAAGAGACCCAGTACTTC. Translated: CASSHRPIQETQYF.

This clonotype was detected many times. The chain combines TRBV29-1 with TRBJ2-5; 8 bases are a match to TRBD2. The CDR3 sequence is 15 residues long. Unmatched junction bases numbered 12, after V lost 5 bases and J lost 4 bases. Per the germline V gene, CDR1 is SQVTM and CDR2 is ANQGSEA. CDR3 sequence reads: CSVYTSAGGLETQYF. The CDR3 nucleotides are TGCAGCGTTTATACGAGCGCGGGAGGTCTAGAGACCCAGTACTTC.

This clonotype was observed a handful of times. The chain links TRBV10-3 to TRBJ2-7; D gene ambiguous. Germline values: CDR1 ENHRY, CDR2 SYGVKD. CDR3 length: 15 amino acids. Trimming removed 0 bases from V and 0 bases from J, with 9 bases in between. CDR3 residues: CAISESYGFSYEQYF. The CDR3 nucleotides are TGTGCCATCAGTGAGTCGTACGGGTTCTCCTACGAGCAGTACTTC.

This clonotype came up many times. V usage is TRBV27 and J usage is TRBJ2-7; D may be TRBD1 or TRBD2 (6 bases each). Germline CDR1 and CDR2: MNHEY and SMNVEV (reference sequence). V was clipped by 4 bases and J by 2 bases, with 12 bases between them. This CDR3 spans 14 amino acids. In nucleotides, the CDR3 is TGTGCCAGCAGTTATGGGGGGCAGGCCTACGAGCAGTACTTC. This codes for CASSYGGQAYEQYF.

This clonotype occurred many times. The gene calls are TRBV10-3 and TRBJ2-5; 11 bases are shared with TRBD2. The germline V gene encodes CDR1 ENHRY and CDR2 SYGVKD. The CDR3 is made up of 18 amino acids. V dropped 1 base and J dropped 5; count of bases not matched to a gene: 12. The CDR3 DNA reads TGTGCCATCAGTGAGTTCGGCCGAACTAGCGGGAGCGGGGAGACCCAGTACTTC. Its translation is CAISEFGRTSGSGETQYF.

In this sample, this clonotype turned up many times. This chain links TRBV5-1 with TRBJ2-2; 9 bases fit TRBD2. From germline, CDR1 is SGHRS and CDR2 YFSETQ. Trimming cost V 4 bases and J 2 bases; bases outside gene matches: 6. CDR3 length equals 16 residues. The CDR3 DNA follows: TGCGCCAGCAGCGAACAGACTAGCGGTAACACCGGGGAGCTGTTTTTT. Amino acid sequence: CASSEQTSGNTGELFF.

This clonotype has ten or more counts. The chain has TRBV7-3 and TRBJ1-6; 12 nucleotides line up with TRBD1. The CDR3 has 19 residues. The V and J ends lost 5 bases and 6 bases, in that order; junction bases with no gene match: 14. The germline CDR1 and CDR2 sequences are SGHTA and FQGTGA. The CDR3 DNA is TGTGCCAGCAGCCCTCCGGGACAGGGGGCTCCACATTTTAATTCACCCCTCCACTTT. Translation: CASSPPGQGAPHFNSPLHF.

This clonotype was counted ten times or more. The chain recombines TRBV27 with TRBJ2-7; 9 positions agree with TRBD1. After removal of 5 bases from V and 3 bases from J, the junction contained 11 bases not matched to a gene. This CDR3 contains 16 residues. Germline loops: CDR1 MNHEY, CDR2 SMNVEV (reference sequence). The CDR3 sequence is CASSRGLDRGHYEQYF. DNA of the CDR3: TGTGCCAGCAGTCGAGGGTTGGACAGGGGCCACTACGAGCAGTACTTC.